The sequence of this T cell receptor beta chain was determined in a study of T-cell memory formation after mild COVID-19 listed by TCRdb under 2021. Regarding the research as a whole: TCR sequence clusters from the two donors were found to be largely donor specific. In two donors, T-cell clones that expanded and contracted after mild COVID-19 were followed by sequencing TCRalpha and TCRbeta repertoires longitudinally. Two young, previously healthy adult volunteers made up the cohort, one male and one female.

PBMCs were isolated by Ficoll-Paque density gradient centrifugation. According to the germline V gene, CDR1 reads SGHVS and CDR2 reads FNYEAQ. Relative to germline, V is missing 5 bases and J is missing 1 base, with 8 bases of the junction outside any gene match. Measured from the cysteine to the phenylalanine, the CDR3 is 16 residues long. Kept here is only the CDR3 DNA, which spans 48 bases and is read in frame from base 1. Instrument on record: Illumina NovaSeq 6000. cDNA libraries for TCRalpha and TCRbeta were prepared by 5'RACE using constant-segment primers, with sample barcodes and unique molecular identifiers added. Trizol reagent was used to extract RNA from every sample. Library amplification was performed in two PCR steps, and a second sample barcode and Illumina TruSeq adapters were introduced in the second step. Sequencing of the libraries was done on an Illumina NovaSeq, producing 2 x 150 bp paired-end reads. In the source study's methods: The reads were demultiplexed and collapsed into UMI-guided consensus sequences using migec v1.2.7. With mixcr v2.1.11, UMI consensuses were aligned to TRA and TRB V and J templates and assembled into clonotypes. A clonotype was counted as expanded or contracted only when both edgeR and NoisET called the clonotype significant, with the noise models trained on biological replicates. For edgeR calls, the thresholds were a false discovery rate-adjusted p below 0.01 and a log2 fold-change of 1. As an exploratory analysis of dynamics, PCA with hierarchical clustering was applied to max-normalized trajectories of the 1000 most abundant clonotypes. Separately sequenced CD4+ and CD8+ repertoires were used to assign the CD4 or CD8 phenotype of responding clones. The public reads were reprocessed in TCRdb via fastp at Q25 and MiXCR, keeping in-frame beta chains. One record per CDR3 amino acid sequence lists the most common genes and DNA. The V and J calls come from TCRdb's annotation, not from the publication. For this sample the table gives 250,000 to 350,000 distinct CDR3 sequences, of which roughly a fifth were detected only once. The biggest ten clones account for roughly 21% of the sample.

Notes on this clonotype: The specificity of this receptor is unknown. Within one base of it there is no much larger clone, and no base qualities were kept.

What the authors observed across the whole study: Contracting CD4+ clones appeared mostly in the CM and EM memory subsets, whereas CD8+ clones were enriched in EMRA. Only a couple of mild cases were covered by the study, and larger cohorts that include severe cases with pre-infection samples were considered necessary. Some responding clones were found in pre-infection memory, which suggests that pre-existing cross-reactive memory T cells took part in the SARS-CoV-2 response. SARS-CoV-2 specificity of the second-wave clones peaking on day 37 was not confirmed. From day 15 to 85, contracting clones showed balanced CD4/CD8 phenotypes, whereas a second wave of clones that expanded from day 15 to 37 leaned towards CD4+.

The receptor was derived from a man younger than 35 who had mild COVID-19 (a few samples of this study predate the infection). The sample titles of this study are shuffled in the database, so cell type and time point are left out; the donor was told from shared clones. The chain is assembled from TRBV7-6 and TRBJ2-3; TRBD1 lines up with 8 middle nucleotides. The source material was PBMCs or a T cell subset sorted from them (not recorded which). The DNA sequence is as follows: TGTGCCAGCAGCCGGACAGGGAATGGGGGCACAGATACGCAGTATTTT. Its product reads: CASSRTGNGGTDTQYF.